This passage covers 5 T cell receptor beta chains from one sample sequenced in a study of blood T cell repertoires in COVID-19. Sequencing used immunoSEQ multiplex PCR; TCRdb keeps in-frame clones, though not all of them. The profile covers about 220,000 clones, with approximately 81% appearing a single time and 3% to 4.5% taken by the ten largest. Material: peripheral blood. Receptor source: a woman aged 80 or over with acute or convalescent COVID-19.

The genes are TRBV7-3 and TRBJ2-7, with D possibly being TRBD1 (5 bases). CDR3 length equals 13 residues. Germline CDR1 and CDR2: SGHTA and FQGTGA. V dropped 5 bases and J dropped 2 bases, with 10 bases sitting between them. The DNA of the CDR3 is TGTGCCAGCAGCCCAGGGCCCCCCTACGAGCAGTACTTC. Translating it yields CASSPGPPYEQYF.

This clone was seen a handful of times. The chain couples TRBV29-1 to TRBJ1-1, with a possible D match to TRBD1 (5 bases). Germline V gives CDR1 SQVTM, CDR2 ANQGSEA. The CDR3 sequence is 12 residues long. The CDR3 loop reads CSLGGVNTEAFF. The CDR3 DNA sequence: TGCTCTCTGGGGGGGGTGAACACTGAAGCTTTCTTT.

This chain joins TRBV6-5 and TRBJ1-6; D is perhaps TRBD1 (6 bases). The CDR3 is made up of 15 amino acids. Trimming left V 6 bases short and J 8 bases short, with 17 bases between. Germline V gene sequence: CDR1 MNHEY, CDR2 SVGAGI. CDR3: CASRMDSPPYSPLHF. The CDR3 nucleotides read TGTGCCAGCAGGATGGACAGCCCACCCTATTCACCCCTCCACTTT.

This clone was observed a single time. J is TRBJ1-4 and V is TRBV5-1; maybe TRBD1 (6 bases). Germline CDR1 SGHRS, CDR2 YFSETQ. Trimming took off 3 bases at V and 5 bases at J, with 8 bases between the two ends. This CDR3 has 13 residues. This CDR3 reads CASSSQGNEKLFF. CDR3 DNA sequence: TGCGCCAGCAGCTCGCAGGGGAATGAAAAACTGTTTTTT.

This clone was recorded only once. The chain uses TRBV11-3 and TRBJ1-1; 8 bases fit TRBD1. The V gene's germline CDR1 is SGHNT and CDR2 YENEEA. V was pared by 8 bases and J by 3 bases, with 8 bases of the junction left unmatched. The CDR3 has 14 residues. CDR3 DNA sequence: TGTGCCAGCCAGAAGGGACAGGAGGACACTGAAGCTTTCTTT. Encoded protein: CASQKGQEDTEAFF.